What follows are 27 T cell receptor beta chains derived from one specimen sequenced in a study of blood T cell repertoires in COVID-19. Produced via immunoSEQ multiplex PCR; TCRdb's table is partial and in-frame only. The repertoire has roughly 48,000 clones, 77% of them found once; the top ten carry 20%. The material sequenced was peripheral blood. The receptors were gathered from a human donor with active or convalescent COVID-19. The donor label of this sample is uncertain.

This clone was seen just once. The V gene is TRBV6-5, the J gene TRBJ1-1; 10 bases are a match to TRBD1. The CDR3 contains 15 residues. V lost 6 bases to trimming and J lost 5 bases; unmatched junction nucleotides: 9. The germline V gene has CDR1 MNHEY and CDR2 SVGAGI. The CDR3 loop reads CASRGTGVNWTEAFF. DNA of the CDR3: TGTGCCAGCAGGGGGACAGGGGTCAATTGGACTGAAGCTTTCTTT.

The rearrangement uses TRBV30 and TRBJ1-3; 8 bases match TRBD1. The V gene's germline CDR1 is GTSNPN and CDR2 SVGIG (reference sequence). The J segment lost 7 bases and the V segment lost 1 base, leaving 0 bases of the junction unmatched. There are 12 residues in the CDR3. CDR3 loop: CAWSDRGNTIYF. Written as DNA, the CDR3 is TGTGCCTGGAGTGACAGGGGGAACACCATATATTTT.

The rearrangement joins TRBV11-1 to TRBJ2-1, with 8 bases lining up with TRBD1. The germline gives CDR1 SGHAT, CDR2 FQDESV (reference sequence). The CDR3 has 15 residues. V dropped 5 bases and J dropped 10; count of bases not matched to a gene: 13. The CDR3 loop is CASSKDRGPMREQFF. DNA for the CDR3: TGTGCCAGCAGCAAAGACAGGGGTCCCATGAGAGAGCAGTTCTTC.

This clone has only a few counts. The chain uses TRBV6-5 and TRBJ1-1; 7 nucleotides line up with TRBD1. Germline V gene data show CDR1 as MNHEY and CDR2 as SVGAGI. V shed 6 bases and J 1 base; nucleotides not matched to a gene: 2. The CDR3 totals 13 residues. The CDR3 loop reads CASRQGTNTEAFF. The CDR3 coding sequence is TGTGCCAGCAGACAGGGGACGAACACTGAAGCTTTCTTT.

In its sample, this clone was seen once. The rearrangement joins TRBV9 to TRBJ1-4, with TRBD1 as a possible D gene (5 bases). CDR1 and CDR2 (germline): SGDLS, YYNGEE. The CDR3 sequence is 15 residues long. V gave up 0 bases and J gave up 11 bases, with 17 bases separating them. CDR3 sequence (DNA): TGTGCCAGCAGCGTAGGGTTGGGGCAGGCGGCCAAACTGTTTTTT. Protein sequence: CASSVGLGQAAKLFF.

The CDR3 sequence is CASSLQGQFNDQPQHF. CDR3 sequence (DNA): TGTGCCAGCAGCTTACAAGGACAATTTAACGATCAGCCCCAGCATTTT. The V gene is TRBV11-2, the J gene TRBJ1-5, with a tentative D call TRBD1 (5 bases). Trimming pared 2 bases from V and 5 bases from J, leaving 16 bases between. The CDR3 is 16 residues long. Germline assignment: CDR1 SGHAT and CDR2 FQNNGV.

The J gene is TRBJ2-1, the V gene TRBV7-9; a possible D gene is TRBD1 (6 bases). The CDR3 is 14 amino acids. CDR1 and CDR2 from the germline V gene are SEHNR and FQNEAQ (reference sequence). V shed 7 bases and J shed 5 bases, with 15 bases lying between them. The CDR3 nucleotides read TGTGCCAGCAACCGCAACCGGGACAACAATGAGCAGTTCTTC. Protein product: CASNRNRDNNEQFF.

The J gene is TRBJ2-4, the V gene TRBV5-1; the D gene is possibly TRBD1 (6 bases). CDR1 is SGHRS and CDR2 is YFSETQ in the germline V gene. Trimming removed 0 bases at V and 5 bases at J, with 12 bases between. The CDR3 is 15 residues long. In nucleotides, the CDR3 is TGCGCCAGCAGCTTGGCGGCAGGGGTGGAAAACATTCAGTACTTC. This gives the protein CASSLAAGVENIQYF.

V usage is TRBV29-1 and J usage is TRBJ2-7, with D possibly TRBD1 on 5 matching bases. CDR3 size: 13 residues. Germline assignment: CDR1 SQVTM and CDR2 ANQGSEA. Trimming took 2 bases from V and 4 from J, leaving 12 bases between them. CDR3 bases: TGCAGCGTTGAAATGACAGAGAGGTACGAGCAGTACTTC. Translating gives CSVEMTERYEQYF.

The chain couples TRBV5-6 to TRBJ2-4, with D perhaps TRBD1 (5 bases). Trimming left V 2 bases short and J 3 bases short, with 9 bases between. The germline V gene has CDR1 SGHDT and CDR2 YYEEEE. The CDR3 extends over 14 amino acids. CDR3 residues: CASSFPTVKNIQYF. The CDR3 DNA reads TGTGCCAGCAGCTTCCCGACAGTCAAAAACATTCAGTACTTC.

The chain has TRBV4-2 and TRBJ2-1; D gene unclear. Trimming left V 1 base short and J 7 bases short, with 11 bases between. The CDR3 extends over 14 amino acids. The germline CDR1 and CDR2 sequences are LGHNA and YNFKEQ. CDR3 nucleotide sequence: TGTGCCAGCAGCCAAGTAAGCGACGATAATGAGCAGTTCTTC. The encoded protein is CASSQVSDDNEQFF.

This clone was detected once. This CDR3 is CASTLIAGVSGANVLTF. CDR3 in DNA: TGTGCCAGCACCCTAATAGCGGGAGTCTCGGGGGCCAACGTCCTGACTTTC. This chain joins TRBV7-3 and TRBJ2-6, with 9 bases identical to TRBD2. After removal of 7 bases from V and 4 bases from J, the junction contained 11 bases not matched to a gene. From germline, CDR1 is SGHTA and CDR2 FQGTGA. The CDR3 has 17 amino acids.

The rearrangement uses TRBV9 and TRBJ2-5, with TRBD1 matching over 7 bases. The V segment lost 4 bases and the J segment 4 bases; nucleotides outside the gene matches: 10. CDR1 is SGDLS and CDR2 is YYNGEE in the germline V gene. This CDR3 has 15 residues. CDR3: CASSLTGVIGETQYF. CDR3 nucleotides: TGTGCCAGCAGCTTAACAGGGGTGATCGGAGAGACCCAGTACTTC. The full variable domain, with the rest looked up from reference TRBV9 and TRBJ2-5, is DSGVTQTPKHLITATGQRVTLRCSPRSGDLSVYWYQQSLDQGLQFLIQYYNGEERAKGNILERFSAQQFPDLHSELNLSSLELGDSALYFCASSLTGVIGETQYFGPGTRLLVL.

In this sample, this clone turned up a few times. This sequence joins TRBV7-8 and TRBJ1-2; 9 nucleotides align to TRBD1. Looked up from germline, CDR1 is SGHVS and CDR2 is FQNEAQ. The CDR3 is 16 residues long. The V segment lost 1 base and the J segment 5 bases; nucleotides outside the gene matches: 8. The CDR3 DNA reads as TGTGCCAGCAGCTTAGAAGGTACAGGGGGCTGGTATGGCTACACCTTC. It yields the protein CASSLEGTGGWYGYTF.

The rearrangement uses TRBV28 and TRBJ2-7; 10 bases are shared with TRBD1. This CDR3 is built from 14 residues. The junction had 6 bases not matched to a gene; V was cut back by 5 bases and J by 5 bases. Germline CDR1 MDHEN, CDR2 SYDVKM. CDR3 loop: CASSTGTGVNEQYF. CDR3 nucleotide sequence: TGTGCCAGCAGTACCGGGACAGGGGTGAACGAGCAGTACTTC.

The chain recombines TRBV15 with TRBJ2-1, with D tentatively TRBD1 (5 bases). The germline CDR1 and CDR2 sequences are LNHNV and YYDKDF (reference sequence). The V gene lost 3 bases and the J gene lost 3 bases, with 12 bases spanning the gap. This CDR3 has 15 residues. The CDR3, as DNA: TGTGCCACCAGCAGGCAACAAGGGGTCTACAATGAGCAGTTCTTC. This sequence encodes CATSRQQGVYNEQFF. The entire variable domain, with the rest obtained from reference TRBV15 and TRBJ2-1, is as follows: DAMVIQNPRYQVTQFGKPVTLSCSQTLNHNVMYWYQQKSSQAPKLLFHYYDKDFNNEADTPDNFQSRRPNTSFCFLDIRSPGLGDTAMYLCATSRQQGVYNEQFFGPGTRLTVL.

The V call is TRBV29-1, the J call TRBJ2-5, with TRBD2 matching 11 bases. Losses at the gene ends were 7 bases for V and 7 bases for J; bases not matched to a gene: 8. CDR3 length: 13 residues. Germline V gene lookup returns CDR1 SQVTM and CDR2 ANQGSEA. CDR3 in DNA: TGCAGCGCCGTTTATGGGACTAGCGGGACCCAGTACTTC. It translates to CSAVYGTSGTQYF.

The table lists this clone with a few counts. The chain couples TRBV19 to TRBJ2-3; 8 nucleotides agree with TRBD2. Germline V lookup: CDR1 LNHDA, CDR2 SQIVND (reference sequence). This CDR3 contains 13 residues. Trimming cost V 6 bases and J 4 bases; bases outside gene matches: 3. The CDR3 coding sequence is TGTGCCAGTAGGAGCGGGAGACCAGATACGCAGTATTTT. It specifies CASRSGRPDTQYF.

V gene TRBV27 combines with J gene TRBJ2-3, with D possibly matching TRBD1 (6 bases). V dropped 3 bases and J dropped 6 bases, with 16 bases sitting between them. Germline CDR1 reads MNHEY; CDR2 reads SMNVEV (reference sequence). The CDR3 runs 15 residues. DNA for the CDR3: TGTGCCAGCAGTTTGGGAGCTGGGGGCGCGGATACGCAGTATTTT. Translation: CASSLGAGGADTQYF.

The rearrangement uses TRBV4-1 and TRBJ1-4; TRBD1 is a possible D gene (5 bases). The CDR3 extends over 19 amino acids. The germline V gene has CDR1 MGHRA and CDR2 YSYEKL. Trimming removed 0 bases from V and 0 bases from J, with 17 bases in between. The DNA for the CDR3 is TGCGCCAGCAGCCAAGATCGCGGGGGAAAACGTGCAACTAATGAAAAACTGTTTTTT. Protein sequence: CASSQDRGGKRATNEKLFF.

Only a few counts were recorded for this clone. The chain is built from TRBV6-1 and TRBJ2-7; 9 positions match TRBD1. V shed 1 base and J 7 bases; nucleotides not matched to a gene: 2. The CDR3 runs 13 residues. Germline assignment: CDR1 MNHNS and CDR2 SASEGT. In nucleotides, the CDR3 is TGTGCCAGCAGTGAAGAGGGGACAGGGGAGCAGTACTTC. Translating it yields CASSEEGTGEQYF.

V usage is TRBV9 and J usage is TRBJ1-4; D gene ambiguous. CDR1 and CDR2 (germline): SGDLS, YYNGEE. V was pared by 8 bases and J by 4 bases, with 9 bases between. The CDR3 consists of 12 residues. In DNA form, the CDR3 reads TGTGCCAGTGCGGACTTTAATGAAAAACTGTTTTTT. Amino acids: CASADFNEKLFF.

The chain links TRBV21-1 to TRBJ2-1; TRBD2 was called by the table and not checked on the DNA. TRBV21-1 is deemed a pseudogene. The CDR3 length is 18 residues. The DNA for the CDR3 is TGTGCCAGCAGCAAAGCCCAAGATAACTGGGGGGTATACAATGAGCAGTTCTTC. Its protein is CASSKAQDNWGVYNEQFF.

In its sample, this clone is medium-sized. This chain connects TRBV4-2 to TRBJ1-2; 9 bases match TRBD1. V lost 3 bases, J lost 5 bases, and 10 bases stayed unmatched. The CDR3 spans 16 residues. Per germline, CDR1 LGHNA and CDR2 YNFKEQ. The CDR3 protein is CASSHTDGQGMYGYTF. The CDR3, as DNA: TGTGCCAGCAGCCACACCGACGGACAGGGGATGTATGGCTACACCTTC.

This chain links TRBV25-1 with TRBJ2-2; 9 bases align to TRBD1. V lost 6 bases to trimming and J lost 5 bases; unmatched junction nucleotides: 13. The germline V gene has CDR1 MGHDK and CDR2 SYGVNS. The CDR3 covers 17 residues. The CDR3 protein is CASRESPGQGRTGELFF. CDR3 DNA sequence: TGTGCCAGCAGGGAGTCACCGGGACAGGGACGTACCGGGGAGCTGTTTTTT. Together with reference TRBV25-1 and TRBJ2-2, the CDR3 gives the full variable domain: EADIYQTPRYLVIGTGKKITLECSQTMGHDKMYWYQQDPGMELHLIHYSYGVNSTEKGDLSSESTVSRIRTEHFPLTLESARPSHTSQYLCASRESPGQGRTGELFFGEGSRLTVL.

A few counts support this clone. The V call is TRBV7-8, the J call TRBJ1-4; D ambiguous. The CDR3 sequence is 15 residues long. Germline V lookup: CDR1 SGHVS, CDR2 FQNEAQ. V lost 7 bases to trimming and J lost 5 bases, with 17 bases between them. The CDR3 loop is CASTESRKLNEKLFF. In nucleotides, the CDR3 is TGTGCCAGCACCGAATCGCGAAAGCTAAATGAAAAACTGTTTTTT.

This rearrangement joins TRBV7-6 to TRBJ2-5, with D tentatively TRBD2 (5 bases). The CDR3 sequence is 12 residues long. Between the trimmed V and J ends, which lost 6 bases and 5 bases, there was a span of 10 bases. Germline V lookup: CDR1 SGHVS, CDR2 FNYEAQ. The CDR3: CASRAEPETQYF. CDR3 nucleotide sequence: TGTGCCAGCAGAGCGGAACCCGAGACCCAGTACTTC.